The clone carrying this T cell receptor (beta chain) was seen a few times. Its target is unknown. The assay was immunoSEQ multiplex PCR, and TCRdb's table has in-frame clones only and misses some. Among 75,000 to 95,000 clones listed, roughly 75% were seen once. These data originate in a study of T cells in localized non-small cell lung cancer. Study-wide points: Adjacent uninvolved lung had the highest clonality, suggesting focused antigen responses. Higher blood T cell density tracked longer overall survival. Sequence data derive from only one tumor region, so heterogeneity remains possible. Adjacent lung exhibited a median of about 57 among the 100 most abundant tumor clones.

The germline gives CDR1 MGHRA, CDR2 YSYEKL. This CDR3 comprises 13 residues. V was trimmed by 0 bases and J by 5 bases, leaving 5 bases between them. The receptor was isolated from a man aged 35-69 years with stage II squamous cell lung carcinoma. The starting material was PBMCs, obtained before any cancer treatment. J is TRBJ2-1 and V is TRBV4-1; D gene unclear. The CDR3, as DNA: TGCGCCAGCAGCCAAGAGGGGAACAATGAGCAGTTCTTC. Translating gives CASSQEGNNEQFF.